This TCR beta chain was observed in a study of PD-L1 blockade in urothelial cancer. Background on the study: Most patients, about 85% of the roughly 30, were males with bladder-origin cancer. Treatment start was followed by blood analysis at 3 weeks (second dose) and again at 6 weeks.

Germline assignment: CDR1 LGHNT and CDR2 FRNRAP. This CDR3 region has 16 residues. The junction had 12 bases not matched to a gene; V was cut back by 5 bases and J by 7 bases. Libraries were prepared by immunoSEQ multiplex PCR; TCRdb keeps only in-frame clonotypes and omits some of them. The sample yields fewer than 45,000 clones, around nine tenths seen once. Time point indicated: pretreatment peripheral blood. J is TRBJ2-1 and V is TRBV12-5; the match to TRBD2 covers 9 bases. The starting material was PBMCs, obtained around atezolizumab (anti-PD-L1) treatment. The sequence was obtained from a donor at least 40 years old with urothelial cancer. For the CDR3, the DNA is TGTGCTAGTGGTCCCTCCCCAGGGACTAGCACGAATGAGCAGTTCTTC. This encodes CASGPSPGTSTNEQFF.